These 8 T cell receptor beta chains came from one sample sequenced in a study of T cell responses to AZD1222 COVID-19 vaccine. Libraries were prepared by immunoSEQ multiplex PCR; TCRdb keeps only in-frame clonotypes and omits some of them. Of 70,000 to 95,000 clones in the sample, approximately 89% were seen once. Sequences were derived from peripheral blood, sampled on day 0 of MenACWY control vaccination. Receptor source: an adult in good health.

The J gene is TRBJ2-7, the V gene TRBV28, with 9 bases identical to TRBD2. The CDR3 covers 17 residues. J lost 1 base, V lost 0 bases, and 7 bases had no gene match. Germline CDR1 is MDHEN and CDR2 is SYDVKM. The CDR3 nucleotides are TGTGCCAGCAGTTTATGGTCAGCTAGCGGGGAGTCCTACGAGCAGTACTTC. Encoded protein: CASSLWSASGESYEQYF.

The chain employs TRBV4-2 and TRBJ1-2; 7 positions agree with TRBD1. V gave up 2 bases and J gave up 3 bases; unmatched junction bases: 3. The germline gives CDR1 LGHNA, CDR2 YNFKEQ. This CDR3 is 14 amino acids long. The CDR3 loop reads CASSQPDRDYGYTF. CDR3 bases: TGTGCCAGCAGCCAACCCGACAGGGACTATGGCTACACCTTC.

This chain links TRBV6-6 with TRBJ2-7; tentatively, D is TRBD1 or TRBD2 (5 bases each). The length of the CDR3 is 12 residues. Germline V gene sequence: CDR1 MNHNY, CDR2 SVGAGI (reference sequence). Trimming stripped 5 bases from V and 2 bases from J, with 7 bases between. The CDR3 reads CASSGTAYEQYF. The CDR3 DNA follows: TGTGCCAGCAGTGGGACCGCCTACGAGCAGTACTTC.

This rearrangement joins TRBV19 to TRBJ2-2; TRBD2 agrees at 8 bases. The CDR3 is 17 residues long. The ends lost 2 bases at V and 5 bases at J; junction bases unmatched: 10. The germline CDR1 and CDR2 sequences are LNHDA and SQIVND (reference sequence). CDR3 nucleotides: TGTGCCAGTAGTATATTCGGCCGGGGGGGCCGTACCGGGGAGCTGTTTTTT. This sequence encodes CASSIFGRGGRTGELFF. The full variable domain, completed using reference TRBV19 and TRBJ2-2, is DGGITQSPKYLFRKEGQNVTLSCEQNLNHDAMYWYRQDPGQGLRLIYYSQIVNDFQKGDIAEGYSVSREKKESFPLTVTSAQKNPTAFYLCASSIFGRGGRTGELFFGEGSRLTVL.

V gene TRBV9 combines with J gene TRBJ1-3; the D gene is possibly TRBD1 (6 bases). V shed 0 bases and J shed 2 bases, with 9 bases lying between them. Germline V gene lookup returns CDR1 SGDLS and CDR2 YYNGEE. The CDR3 totals 15 residues. The CDR3 DNA is TGTGCCAGCAGCGTAGCTAGGACAGCTGGAAACACCATATATTTT. This encodes CASSVARTAGNTIYF.

The V and J genes are TRBV27 and TRBJ2-7; a possible D gene is TRBD2 (5 bases). Germline V gene data show CDR1 as MNHEY and CDR2 as SMNVEV (reference sequence). The CDR3 runs 13 residues. V was clipped by 4 bases and J by 2 bases, with 9 bases between them. This CDR3 is CASSSSGPYEQYF. In nucleotides, the CDR3 is TGTGCCAGCAGTTCCAGCGGACCCTACGAGCAGTACTTC.

Only one count was recorded for this clone. The chain has TRBV5-4 and TRBJ1-1, with D possibly matching TRBD1 (6 bases). This CDR3 region has 13 residues. Trimming shortened V by 4 bases and J by 1 base, and 8 bases separated the two germline ends. The germline gives CDR1 SGHNT, CDR2 YYREEE (reference sequence). CDR3 protein: CASSGGRNTEAFF. DNA of the CDR3: TGTGCCAGCAGCGGGGGCAGGAACACTGAAGCTTTCTTT.

This chain uses TRBV19 with TRBJ1-3, with no clear D. Germline V gene sequence: CDR1 LNHDA, CDR2 SQIVND (reference sequence). The CDR3 is made up of 14 amino acids. V was cut by 9 bases and J by 4 bases, with 16 bases left in between. The CDR3, as DNA: TGTGCCAGCCGGGAATTTCTATTGGGAAACACCATATATTTT. Translated, it gives CASREFLLGNTIYF.